A selection of T cell receptor beta chains follows, all from one sample in a study of cytomegalovirus exposure and HLA in healthy donors. Profiling relied on immunoSEQ multiplex PCR, and the TCRdb table lists in-frame clones only, not all of them. The data show about 68,000 clones, approximately 75% seen once. The sequenced material came from PBMCs. The receptors were sampled from a human donor in good health. Both conserved end residues are part of each CDR3. Each record gives: CDR3 DNA, CDR3 protein, D gene, clone size, V gene, J gene. The D gene is left open where the match is weak. Clone size is given for some rows only: seen once, a few or many times, or a class if the clone is expanded.

TGTGCCAGCAGTCGAGGACTCCTCTCTGGAAACACCATATATTTT	CASSRGLLSGNTIYF	-	few	TRBV2	TRBJ1-3
TGTGCCAGCAGCTTACAGTTTTCCTCCTACGAGCAGTACTTC	CASSLQFSSYEQYF	-	-	TRBV7-6	TRBJ2-7
TGCGCCAGCAGCCCCCAGACTCGCCGCGAGCAGTACTTC	CASSPQTRREQYF	-	-	TRBV5-1	TRBJ2-7
TGTGCCCTGGGGGGGCTAGCGGGGTGCGGGGAGACCCAGTACTTC	CALGGLAGCGETQYF	TRBD2	-	TRBV6-9	TRBJ2-5
TGTGCCAGCAGTGCAACAGGGGGGGCGTATGGCTACACCTTC	CASSATGGAYGYTF	TRBD1	few	TRBV6-1	TRBJ1-2
TGTGCCAGCAGCCTTAGCGGGGGGGCAACGGATACGCAGTATTTT	CASSLSGGATDTQYF	TRBD2	-	TRBV7-3	TRBJ2-3
TGTGCCAGCAGCCAAGATAGACCAGGGGTCACCGGGGAGCTGTTTTTT	CASSQDRPGVTGELFF	-	once	TRBV14	TRBJ2-2
TGTGCCAGTAGAGGGAAGCGGCCCTACAATGAGCAGTTCTTC	CASRGKRPYNEQFF	-	-	TRBV19	TRBJ2-1
TGTGCCAGCAGTTACTCAGGACTTCCCACAGATACGCAGTATTTT	CASSYSGLPTDTQYF	-	once	TRBV6-6	TRBJ2-3
TGTGCCAGCAGCTCCGGGACAGGGAGCACTGAAGCTTTCTTT	CASSSGTGSTEAFF	TRBD1	once	TRBV7-9	TRBJ1-1
TGTGCCAGCAGCATAGGACAGAGCTCCTATAATTCACCCCTCCACTTT	CASSIGQSSYNSPLHF	-	-	TRBV5-4	TRBJ1-6
TGTGCCAGCAGCCGGGGACTTAACAATGAGCAGTTCTTC	CASSRGLNNEQFF	-	-	TRBV7-2	TRBJ2-1
TGCAGCGTTCTCCGGGACAGGGGGCGTAGGTCGGGGTATGGCTACACCTTC	CSVLRDRGRRSGYGYTF	TRBD1	-	TRBV29-1	TRBJ1-2
TGTGCCAGTAGTATCGGGACTGAAGCTTTCTTT	CASSIGTEAFF	-	-	TRBV19	TRBJ1-1
TGTGCCAGCACCGGGACAGGGCGGCACGAGCAGTACTTC	CASTGTGRHEQYF	TRBD1	-	TRBV6-5	TRBJ2-7
TGCGCCGGCGGGACTAGACCAGATACGCAGTATTTT	CAGGTRPDTQYF	TRBD2	-	TRBV10-1	TRBJ2-3
TGTGCCAGCAGTGAGTCAGGGGGCAACTATGGCTACACCTTC	CASSESGGNYGYTF	TRBD1	-	TRBV6-4	TRBJ1-2
TGTGCCAGCAGCCCGGGGACAACGAACACCGGGGAGCTGTTTTTT	CASSPGTTNTGELFF	-	-	TRBV5-4	TRBJ2-2
TGTGCCAGCAGTGAACAGACAGGGGTTACTTCACCCCTCCACTTT	CASSEQTGVTSPLHF	TRBD1	-	TRBV2	TRBJ1-6
TGTGCCAGCGACCCCCCCGGGATTCGAAATTCACCCCTCCACTTT	CASDPPGIRNSPLHF	-	once	TRBV6-1	TRBJ1-6
TGCGCCAGCAGCCTGACTATCCAAGAGACCCAGTACTTC	CASSLTIQETQYF	-	once	TRBV5-1	TRBJ2-5
TGTGCCAGCAGCCAAGGATTAGTCTATGGCTACACCTTC	CASSQGLVYGYTF	-	once	TRBV14	TRBJ1-2
TGTGCCAGTAGTATACCCAGGGGACGTTTGTACAATGAGCAGTTCTTC	CASSIPRGRLYNEQFF	-	-	TRBV19	TRBJ2-1
TGTGCCAGCAGCTCCCGGGACAGGGGATTCTACGAGCAGTACTTC	CASSSRDRGFYEQYF	TRBD1	-	TRBV11-1	TRBJ2-7
TGTGCCAGCAGAGTACTAGCGGGGCGTGGGAATGAGCAGTTCTTC	CASRVLAGRGNEQFF	TRBD2	-	TRBV6-4	TRBJ2-1
TGTGCCAGCAGTTACTCCGGGACAGGGGGCACTGAAGCTTTCTTT	CASSYSGTGGTEAFF	TRBD1	once	TRBV6-5	TRBJ1-1
TGTGCCAGCAGCGCCAGCGGGGGATCCTACAATGAGCAGTTCTTC	CASSASGGSYNEQFF	TRBD2	-	TRBV9	TRBJ2-1
TGTGCCAGCAGCTTAGTTCAGACAGGGGTCGAGCAGTACTTC	CASSLVQTGVEQYF	TRBD1	-	TRBV7-8	TRBJ2-7
TGTGCCAGAAGCTTATACGGGACAGGGGATCAGCCCCAGCATTTT	CARSLYGTGDQPQHF	TRBD1	-	TRBV5-3	TRBJ1-5
TGTGCCAGCAGTGTCGACGGGACAGGGACAGGTCTTAACTATGGCTACACCTTC	CASSVDGTGTGLNYGYTF	TRBD1	-	TRBV27	TRBJ1-2
TGTGCCAGCAGTTTTCAGGGAAGCAACACAGATACGCAGTATTTT	CASSFQGSNTDTQYF	-	-	TRBV11-2	TRBJ2-3
TGTGCCAGCAGCCCCGGGACAGAGTATGGCTACACCTTC	CASSPGTEYGYTF	TRBD1	-	TRBV7-3	TRBJ1-2
TGCAGTTACAGGGAGACTGAAGCTTTCTTT	CSYRETEAFF	-	-	TRBV20-1	TRBJ1-1
TGTGCCAGCAGTGACCCGGCAGGGGGCACGTCCGGGCCCCAGCATTTT	CASSDPAGGTSGPQHF	TRBD1	-	TRBV2	TRBJ1-5
TGTGCCAGCTCCCCTAAAACTGAAGCTTTCTTT	CASSPKTEAFF	-	-	TRBV18	TRBJ1-1
TGTGCCAGCAGCACCATAGCGGCCACAGATACGCAGTATTTT	CASSTIAATDTQYF	-	-	TRBV7-3	TRBJ2-3
TGTGCCACCAGCAGAAGACAGGGGGTTCGCACAGATACGCAGTATTTT	CATSRRQGVRTDTQYF	TRBD1	-	TRBV15	TRBJ2-3
TGTGCCATCAGTGGGGACAGGGAGGATAATTCACCCCTCCACTTT	CAISGDREDNSPLHF	TRBD1	-	TRBV10-3	TRBJ1-6
TGTGCCAGCAGCTTGGTAAGACAGGCGAACTCTGAAGCTTTCTTT	CASSLVRQANSEAFF	-	-	TRBV5-6	TRBJ1-1
TGTGCCAGCAGTCCCGGGACAGGGGGACTCTCTGGGGCCAACGTCCTGACTTTC	CASSPGTGGLSGANVLTF	TRBD1	-	TRBV11-2	TRBJ2-6
TGCGCCAGCAGGGAGAGAGGGACAGAGAACACTGAAGCTTTCTTT	CASRERGTENTEAFF	TRBD1	few	TRBV5-1	TRBJ1-1
TGTGCCAGCTCACCTCGGGACCAAGAGACCCAGTACTTC	CASSPRDQETQYF	-	-	TRBV18	TRBJ2-5
TGCGCCAGCAGTGAGTCGCGGGGAACCCACCAAGAGACCCAGTACTTC	CASSESRGTHQETQYF	-	once	TRBV10-1	TRBJ2-5